Included here is one TCR beta chain sequence, with context. The antigen is undetermined. This specimen belongs to a study of T cell responses to AZD1222 COVID-19 vaccine. The V gene's germline CDR1 is SGHKS and CDR2 YYEKEE (reference sequence). CDR3 size: 13 residues. The V and J ends lost 2 bases and 4 bases respectively, with 6 bases between them. Findings and limits, study-wide: Donors were largely white British and mainly female; clonal diversity was possibly underestimated. Spike-specific TCR depth and breadth grew after two AZD1222 doses. Variant regions that are unmutated are reportedly the target of nearly half of spike-specific TCRs.

The data were produced by immunoSEQ multiplex PCR, yet TCRdb's version contains in-frame clones alone and is incomplete. This table has around 120,000 clones, less than 90% appearing once. This rearrangement joins TRBV5-5 to TRBJ2-2; D not certain. The starting material was peripheral blood, obtained on day 0 of AZD1222 vaccination. This TCR came from an adult in good health. The CDR3 is CASSFYTTGELFF. CDR3 nucleotide sequence: TGTGCCAGCAGCTTCTATACCACCGGGGAGCTGTTTTTT.